These 8 T cell receptor beta chains came from one sample sequenced in a study of OX40 agonist ivuxolimab in advanced cancers. The library was generated by the immunoSEQ multiplex PCR assay. This immuneACCESS table, as held by TCRdb, lists in-frame sequences with V and J called but not all clones. Of the missing ones, under half trace to an unresolved V gene in checked studies; the others have no known cause. This sample is represented by 83,000 or so clones; around 84% of them were singletons. Under 2% of the sample is taken by the ten largest. This specimen consisted of CD4+ or CD8+ T cells sorted from blood, obtained in a trial of the OX40 agonist ivuxolimab. These receptors were obtained from an adult with an advanced solid tumor such as melanoma, head and neck, liver or kidney cancer.

The rearrangement joins TRBV2 to TRBJ2-2, with 7 bases matching TRBD1. CDR1 SNHLY and CDR2 FYNNEI come from the germline V gene. CDR3 length: 15 amino acids. V shed 6 bases and J 3 bases; nucleotides not matched to a gene: 7. The CDR3 loop reads CASRPGQGDTGELFF. The CDR3, as DNA: TGTGCCAGCAGACCAGGGCAGGGGGACACCGGGGAGCTGTTTTTT.

The chain employs TRBV28 and TRBJ2-3; D call uncertain. Germline CDR1 MDHEN, CDR2 SYDVKM. Trimming took 3 bases from V and 6 from J, leaving 13 bases between them. CDR3 length equals 14 residues. CDR3 nucleotides: TGTGCCAGCAGTTTGGGCGGTCGGTCGGATACGCAGTATTTT. The encoded protein is CASSLGGRSDTQYF.

This clone has just one count. The CDR3, as DNA: TGTGCCAGCAGCTACCTAGCGGGGTATGAGCAGTTCTTC. Protein product: CASSYLAGYEQFF. The chain carries TRBV7-2 and TRBJ2-1; 9 bases agree with TRBD2. The V and J ends lost 4 bases and 8 bases, in that order; junction bases with no gene match: 3. The length of the CDR3 is 13 residues. In germline, CDR1 is SGHTA, CDR2 FQGNSA.

The chain combines TRBV7-3 with TRBJ2-5; 8 nucleotides agree with TRBD1. Germline V CDR1 and CDR2: SGHTA, FQGTGA. V dropped 3 bases and J dropped 5; count of bases not matched to a gene: 5. The CDR3 is made up of 14 amino acids. CDR3 in DNA: TGTGCCAGCAGCTTTGTCGGACAGGGTGAGACCCAGTACTTC. Protein product: CASSFVGQGETQYF.

This clone was observed a single time. The CDR3 spells CASRRDRGNSPLHF. The CDR3 DNA follows: TGTGCCAGCAGACGGGACAGGGGTAATTCACCCCTCCACTTT. The chain couples TRBV2 to TRBJ1-6; 10 bases agree with TRBD1. The CDR3 length is 14 residues. Losses at the gene ends were 6 bases for V and 6 bases for J; bases not matched to a gene: 2. Germline assignment: CDR1 SNHLY and CDR2 FYNNEI.

About this clone: This sample includes further DNA sequences coding for the same CDR3. The chain combines TRBV27 with TRBJ2-5; 10 bases are a match to TRBD2. This CDR3 has 17 amino acids. V was pared by 2 bases and J by 6 bases, with 12 bases of the junction left unmatched. In germline, CDR1 is MNHEY, CDR2 SMNVEV (reference sequence). The DNA for the CDR3 is TGTGCCAGCAGTTTAGGGGGTCAGCGGGGGGGCCTAAAGACCCAGTACTTC. This encodes CASSLGGQRGGLKTQYF.

V gene TRBV7-3 combines with J gene TRBJ1-2; a weak D match, TRBD1 (6 bases). Per germline, CDR1 SGHTA and CDR2 FQGTGA. Trimming cost V 2 bases and J 8 bases, with 12 bases left between them. CDR3 size: 13 residues. CDR3 in amino acids: CASSLFAGEGYTF. The CDR3, as DNA: TGTGCCAGCAGCTTATTTGCAGGGGAGGGCTACACCTTC. Together with reference TRBV7-3 and TRBJ1-2, the CDR3 gives the full variable domain: GAGVSQTPSNKVTEKGKYVELRCDPISGHTALYWYRQSLGQGPEFLIYFQGTGAADDSGLPNDRFFAVRPEGSVSTLKIQRTERGDSAVYLCASSLFAGEGYTFGSGTRLTVV.

The rearrangement uses TRBV6-1 and TRBJ2-7; the D gene is possibly TRBD1 (6 bases). CDR3 length: 15 amino acids. The V and J ends lost 6 bases and 2 bases respectively, with 17 bases between them. Germline V gene data show CDR1 as MNHNS and CDR2 as SASEGT. CDR3 residues: CASRPTGKGTYEQYF. Written as DNA, the CDR3 is TGTGCCAGCAGACCAACAGGGAAAGGGACCTACGAGCAGTACTTC.